These 18 T cell receptor beta chains were sequenced from one sample in a study of T-cell memory formation after mild COVID-19. Each CDR3 protein gets one entry after TCRdb re-called the 5' RACE reads with MiXCR. The sample has over 500,000 distinct CDR3 sequences; about 18% are singletons. Sequencing used PBMCs or a T cell subset sorted from them (not recorded which). Receptor source: an adult woman who had mild COVID-19 (a few samples of this study predate the infection). Cell type and time point are not known.

The chain carries TRBV18 and TRBJ2-7; 7 bases map to TRBD1. CDR3 length: 14 amino acids. V was clipped by 4 bases and J by 3 bases; unmatched bases: 6. Germline assignment: CDR1 KGHSH and CDR2 LQKENI. The CDR3 here is CASSRRTGDYEQYF. Here the CDR3 DNA reads TGTGCCAGCTCACGACGGACAGGAGACTACGAGCAGTACTTC.

This clonotype turned up a few times. The chain recombines TRBV7-8 with TRBJ2-5, with TRBD2 matching over 7 bases. Unmatched junction bases numbered 23, after V lost 5 bases and J lost 2 bases. The CDR3 runs to 20 residues. The germline CDR1 and CDR2 sequences are SGHVS and FQNEAQ. CDR3 in DNA: TGTGCCAGCAGCCCCCGGAGGCTAGCGGTCCGAGTGGCCCAACAAGAGACCCAGTACTTC. This sequence encodes CASSPRRLAVRVAQQETQYF.

This CDR3 reads CASSTRDRGFSERYF. Here the CDR3 DNA reads TGTGCCAGCAGTACCCGGGACAGGGGTTTTAGTGAGAGGTACTTC. The chain is built from TRBV6-5 and TRBJ2-5; 10 bases agree with TRBD1. This CDR3 is 15 amino acids long. The germline V gene encodes CDR1 MNHEY and CDR2 SVGAGI. J lost 13 bases, V lost 5 bases, and 16 bases had no gene match.

This clonotype showed up just a few times. The genes are TRBV14 and TRBJ2-3; D unclear. The CDR3 runs 15 residues. V lost 2 bases and J lost 3, with 12 bases in between. The germline V gene has CDR1 SGHDN and CDR2 FVKESK. In nucleotides, the CDR3 is TGTGCCAGCAGCCAATACAAACAGACGACAGATACGCAGTATTTT. It translates to CASSQYKQTTDTQYF.

This clonotype was observed many times. The J gene is TRBJ1-2, the V gene TRBV7-3; the D gene is possibly TRBD1 (5 bases). This CDR3 comprises 13 residues. Trimming left V 0 bases short and J 6 bases short, with 8 bases between. Germline-derived CDR1 and CDR2 are SGHTA and FQGTGA. The CDR3 is CASSLTLGDGYTF. DNA for the CDR3: TGTGCCAGCAGCTTAACGTTGGGGGATGGCTACACCTTC.

This clonotype was detected a few times. The V and J genes are TRBV5-1 and TRBJ2-7; 10 positions match TRBD1. CDR1 is SGHRS and CDR2 is YFSETQ in the germline V gene. This CDR3 spans 16 amino acids. With V trimmed by 0 bases and J by 4 bases, 7 bases remained unmatched. As DNA, the CDR3 is TGCGCCAGCAGCTTGGCTATGGGACAGGGGCTTTACGAGCAGTACTTC. Translated, it gives CASSLAMGQGLYEQYF.

The chain links TRBV21-1 to TRBJ1-2. TRBV21-1 is termed a pseudogene. CDR3 size: 15 residues. The CDR3: CASSTKREANYGYTF. The CDR3 region has the DNA TGTGCCAGCAGCACGAAGAGGGAAGCTAACTATGGCTACACCTTC.

This rearrangement joins TRBV7-6 to TRBJ1-5; possibly TRBD1 for D (6 bases). The CDR3 length is 15 residues. V was pared by 1 base and J by 6 bases, with 13 bases between. CDR1 and CDR2 from the germline V gene are SGHVS and FNYEAQ. The CDR3: CASSLGSGGGQPQHF. The CDR3 DNA reads as TGTGCCAGCAGCTTAGGATCTGGGGGCGGTCAGCCCCAGCATTTT.

The rearrangement uses TRBV9 and TRBJ2-1; D remains unclear. Between the trimmed V and J ends, which lost 4 bases and 5 bases, there was a span of 10 bases. The CDR3 spans 13 residues. Germline lookup yields CDR1 SGDLS and CDR2 YYNGEE. For the CDR3, the DNA is TGTGCCAGCAGCCCCGACGGACACAATGAGCAGTTCTTC. This codes for CASSPDGHNEQFF.

This clonotype was counted between two and nine times. This chain links TRBV7-9 with TRBJ1-6; 7 nucleotides agree with TRBD1. V was clipped by 1 base and J by 0 bases; unmatched bases: 6. This CDR3 region has 18 residues. CDR1 and CDR2 from the germline V gene are SEHNR and FQNEAQ (reference sequence). In DNA form, the CDR3 reads TGTGCCAGCAGCTTAGGGGGGGGACAGAGCTCCTATAATTCACCCCTCCACTTT. Protein: CASSLGGGQSSYNSPLHF.

With regard to this clonotype: A much larger clone is a single base away; this may be a read error. The chain combines TRBV4-1 with TRBJ2-5; no clear D. The CDR3 runs to 14 residues. V lost 4 bases to trimming and J lost 9 bases, with 18 bases between them. Germline CDR1 reads MGHRA; CDR2 reads YSYEKL. The CDR3 DNA follows: TGCGCCAGCAGCCCCGGAACCAGTAAGGAGTCCCAGTACTTC. Translation: CASSPGTSKESQYF.

Concerning this clonotype: Sequence at one end of the junction differs from germline and may be a read error. The chain uses TRBV29-1 and TRBJ2-1, with TRBD1 matching 7 bases. CDR1 is SQVTM, CDR2 ANQGSEA, per germline. The CDR3 runs 14 residues. This chain's CDR3 is CSVEGGFPYNEQFF. The CDR3 DNA is TGCAGCGTCGAAGGGGGCTTCCCCTACAATGAGCAGTTCTTC.

The CDR3 sequence is CSVETSELDRAYEQYF. The CDR3 bases are TGCAGCGTTGAAACGTCCGAACTTGACAGGGCCTACGAGCAGTACTTC. The gene calls are TRBV29-1 and TRBJ2-7; 7 bases map to TRBD1. J gave up 2 bases and V 2 bases, and 12 bases lay outside the gene matches. This CDR3 region has 16 residues. CDR1 is SQVTM and CDR2 is ANQGSEA in the germline V gene.

In this sample, this clonotype turned up many times. In nucleotides, the CDR3 is TGTGCCAGCAGCTCTTGGCCCGACTTGGACGCAGCCTACGAGCAGTACTTC. Its protein product is CASSSWPDLDAAYEQYF. The rearrangement links TRBV7-9 to TRBJ2-7, with unresolved D. CDR3 size: 17 residues. CDR1 SEHNR and CDR2 FQNEAQ come from the germline V gene (reference sequence). Trimming left V 4 bases short and J 2 bases short, with 21 bases between.

V gene TRBV12-3 or TRBV12-4 combines with J gene TRBJ2-5; 9 nucleotides match TRBD1. The CDR3 extends over 17 amino acids. Losses at the gene ends were 5 bases for V and 3 bases for J; bases not matched to a gene: 13. CDR3 in amino acids: CASSPLQGAGKEETQYF. In DNA, the CDR3 is TGTGCCAGCAGTCCACTACAGGGGGCAGGGAAGGAAGAGACCCAGTACTTC.

The chain links TRBV12-3 or TRBV12-4 to TRBJ2-4; D is unresolved. Between the trimmed V and J ends, which lost 5 bases and 0 bases, there was a span of 11 bases. This CDR3 is 15 amino acids long. CDR3 protein: CASSGKLIAKNIQYF. Written as DNA, the CDR3 is TGTGCCAGCAGTGGAAAACTTATAGCCAAAAACATTCAGTACTTC.

The V call is TRBV2, the J call TRBJ2-3, with a weak D call TRBD2 (5 bases). Germline V lookup: CDR1 SNHLY, CDR2 FYNNEI. The CDR3 covers 15 residues. The V end lost 3 bases, the J end lost 0 bases, and 10 bases lay between the germline ends. This CDR3 is CASSDGLISTDTQYF. The CDR3 DNA reads as TGTGCCAGCAGTGACGGACTGATCAGCACAGATACGCAGTATTTT.

This clonotype showed up just a few times. The V call is TRBV6-1, the J call TRBJ1-3; D is unclear. This CDR3 is 14 amino acids long. V gave up 4 bases and J gave up 4 bases, with 11 bases separating them. Germline values: CDR1 MNHNS, CDR2 SASEGT. CDR3 DNA sequence: TGTGCCAGCAGTGGTAAGGTTCCCGGAAACACCATATATTTT. This encodes CASSGKVPGNTIYF.